This T cell receptor beta chain derives from a study of CD4 T cells in relation to SARS-CoV-2 and coronaviruses. CD4+ T cells from unexposed donors were obtained before the COVID-19 pandemic (2011-2018). Uncultured naive and memory CD4+ T cells supplied DNA for deep TCR-beta sequencing. TCRdb's table, derived via immunoSEQ multiplex PCR, lists solely in-frame clones and lacks some. The data hold around 69,000 clones, with approximately 94% observed a single time. Germline-derived CDR1 and CDR2 are LNHDA and SQIVND (reference sequence). This CDR3 spans 13 amino acids. Trimming shortened V by 3 bases and J by 4 bases, and 8 bases separated the two germline ends. This clone has only one observation.

The sample was naive CD4+ T cells from PBMCs. The subset here: naive CD4+ T cells isolated by negative enrichment. V usage is TRBV19 and J usage is TRBJ2-3; D remains ambiguous. The receptor was isolated from a human donor in good health. CDR3 protein: CASSISVPDTQYF. The CDR3 bases are TGTGCCAGTAGTATTTCTGTTCCAGATACGCAGTATTTT.